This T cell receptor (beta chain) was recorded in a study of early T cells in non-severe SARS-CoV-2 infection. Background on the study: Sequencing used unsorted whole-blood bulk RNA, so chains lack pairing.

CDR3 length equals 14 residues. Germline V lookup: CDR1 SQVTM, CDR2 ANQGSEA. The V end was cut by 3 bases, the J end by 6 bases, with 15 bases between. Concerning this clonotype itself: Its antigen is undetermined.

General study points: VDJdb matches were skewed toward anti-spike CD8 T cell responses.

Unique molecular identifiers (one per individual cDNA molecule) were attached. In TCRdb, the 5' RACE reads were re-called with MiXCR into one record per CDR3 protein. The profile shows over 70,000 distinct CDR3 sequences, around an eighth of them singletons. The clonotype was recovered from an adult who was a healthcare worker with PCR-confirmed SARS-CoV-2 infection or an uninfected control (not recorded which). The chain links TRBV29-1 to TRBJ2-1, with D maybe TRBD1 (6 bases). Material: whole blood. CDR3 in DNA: TGCAGCGTTGAGCAGGGGCGCGAATTCAATGAGCAGTTCTTC. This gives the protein CSVEQGREFNEQFF.